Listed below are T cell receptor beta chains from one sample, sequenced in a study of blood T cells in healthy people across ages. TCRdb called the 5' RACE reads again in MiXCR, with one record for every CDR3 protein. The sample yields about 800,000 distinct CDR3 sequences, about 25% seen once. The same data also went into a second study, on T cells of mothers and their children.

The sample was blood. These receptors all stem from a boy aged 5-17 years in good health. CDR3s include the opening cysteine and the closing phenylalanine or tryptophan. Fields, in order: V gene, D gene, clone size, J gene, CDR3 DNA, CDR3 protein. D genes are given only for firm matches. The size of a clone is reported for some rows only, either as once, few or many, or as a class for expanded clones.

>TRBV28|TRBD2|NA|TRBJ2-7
TGTGCCAGCACAACTCGGACTAGCGGGGGTCCGCAGTACTTC
CASTTRTSGGPQYF
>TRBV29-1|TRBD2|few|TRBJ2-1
TGCAGCGTCTTGGGGTCTGGCGGGAGCTCCTACAATGAGCAGTTCTTC
CSVLGSGGSSYNEQFF
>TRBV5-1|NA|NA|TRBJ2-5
TGCGCCAGCAGCCCTACAGGGATGGAGGAGACCCAGTACTTC
CASSPTGMEETQYF
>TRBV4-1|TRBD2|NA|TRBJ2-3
TGCGCCAGCAGCGGAGCGGGAGAGGGCACAGATACGCAGTATTTT
CASSGAGEGTDTQYF
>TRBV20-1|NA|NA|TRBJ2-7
TGCAGTGCTAGAGATGGGTGGGCCGTGGCCTACGAGCAGTACTTC
CSARDGWAVAYEQYF
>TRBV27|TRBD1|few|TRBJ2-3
TGTGCCAGCAGTTTATGGAGCGGGTCGGGACAGGGGTTAGATACGCAGTATTTT
CASSLWSGSGQGLDTQYF
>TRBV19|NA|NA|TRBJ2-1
TGTGCCAGTAGTATAGTGGGGGGACAAAATGAGCAGTTCTTC
CASSIVGGQNEQFF
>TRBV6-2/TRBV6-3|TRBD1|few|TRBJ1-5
TGTGCCAGCAGGCGACCTAGGACAGGGGACAATCAGCCCCAGCATTTT
CASRRPRTGDNQPQHF
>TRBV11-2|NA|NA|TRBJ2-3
TGTGCCAGCAGCAGAGCCGGGACGCATGCTAGCACAGATACGCAGTATTTT
CASSRAGTHASTDTQYF
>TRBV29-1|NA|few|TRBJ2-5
TGCAGCGTTGAAGATGGGGGCCCGGGGGGAGAGACCCAGTACTTC
CSVEDGGPGGETQYF
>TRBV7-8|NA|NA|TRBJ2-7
TGTGCCAGCAGCCAAAGCGGATACGCCTACGAGCAGTACTTC
CASSQSGYAYEQYF
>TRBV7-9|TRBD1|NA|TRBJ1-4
TGTGCCAGCAGCCCCGGGACAGGGTACATTGCAACTAATGAAAAACTGTTTTTT
CASSPGTGYIATNEKLFF
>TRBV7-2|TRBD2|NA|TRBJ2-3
TGTGCCAGCAGCTTGACTAGCGGGGGGGCTAAAGATACGCAGTATTTT
CASSLTSGGAKDTQYF
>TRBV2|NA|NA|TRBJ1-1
TGTGCCAGCAGTGAGGCAGGGCAAGCTTTCTTT
CASSEAGQAFF
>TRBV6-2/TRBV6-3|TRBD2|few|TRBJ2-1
TGTGCCAGCAGTAAGCACCTAGCGGGAGAAAAGGGCAATGAGCAGTTCTTC
CASSKHLAGEKGNEQFF
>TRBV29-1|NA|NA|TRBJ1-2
TGCAGCGTCGCAACCCCGGGGGGGAGCACCTTC
CSVATPGGSTF
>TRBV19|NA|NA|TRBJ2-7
TGTGCCAGTAGTATTGTCGGAGATTCCTACGAGCAGTACTTC
CASSIVGDSYEQYF
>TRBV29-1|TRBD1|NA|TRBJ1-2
TGCAGCGTCCACAGGGGAGCCAACTATGGCTACACCTTC
CSVHRGANYGYTF
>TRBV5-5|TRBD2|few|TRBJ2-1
TGTGCCAGCAGCTTAATCGTGCTAGCGGGAGCCTACAATGAGCAGTTCTTC
CASSLIVLAGAYNEQFF
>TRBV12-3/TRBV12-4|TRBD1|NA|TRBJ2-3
TGTGCCAGCAGGAGGACAGGGAAGTCAGATACGCAGTATTTT
CASRRTGKSDTQYF
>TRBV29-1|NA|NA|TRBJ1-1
TGCAGCGGAGGTAGGGAGGGCACTGAAGCTTTCTTT
CSGGREGTEAFF
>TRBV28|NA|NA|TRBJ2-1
TGTGCCAGCTATTCTTCAGGGGGGGACAATGAGCAGTTCTTC
CASYSSGGDNEQFF
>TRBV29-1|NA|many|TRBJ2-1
TGCAGCGTTACAGGAGTAGTCAATGAGCAGTTCTTC
CSVTGVVNEQFF
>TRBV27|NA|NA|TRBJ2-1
TGTGCCAGCAGTTTGGGTGATCCGTCCTACAATGAGCAGTTCTTC
CASSLGDPSYNEQFF
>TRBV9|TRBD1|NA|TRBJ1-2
TGTACCAGCAGCGTAGGGACAGCGGGAGAAGGCTACACCTTC
CTSSVGTAGEGYTF
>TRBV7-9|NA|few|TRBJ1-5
TGTGCCAGCAGCCCGTGGGACCTCAATCAGCCCCAGCATTTT
CASSPWDLNQPQHF
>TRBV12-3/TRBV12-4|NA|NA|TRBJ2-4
TGTGCCAGCAGTTTAATCGGGGTACAGTACTTC
CASSLIGVQYF
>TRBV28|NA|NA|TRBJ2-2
TGTGCCAGCCGGGCTTGGAGCACCGGGGAGCTGTTTTTT
CASRAWSTGELFF
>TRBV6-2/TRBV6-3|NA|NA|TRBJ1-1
TGTGCCAGCAGGAGTCCCAGCACTGAAGCTTTCTTT
CASRSPSTEAFF
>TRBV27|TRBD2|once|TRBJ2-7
TGTGCCAGCAGCTATGATAGCGGGAGTGGTTACGAGCAGTACTTC
CASSYDSGSGYEQYF
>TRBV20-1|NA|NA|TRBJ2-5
TGCAGTGCTAACCGGGACCGACAGACCCAGTACTTC
CSANRDRQTQYF
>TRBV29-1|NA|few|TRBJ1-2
NA
CSVGQGSGYAF
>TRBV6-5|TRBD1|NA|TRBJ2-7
TGTGCCAGCACGGGACAGTTCTCCTACGAGCAGTACTTC
CASTGQFSYEQYF
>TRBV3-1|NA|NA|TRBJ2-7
TGTGCCAGCAGCCCTGGGCCTCAAAGCTCCTACGAGCAGTACTTC
CASSPGPQSSYEQYF
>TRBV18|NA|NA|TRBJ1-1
TGTGCCACCGGAAAAGAGAGTCTCGGAATGAACACTGAAGCTTTCTTT
CATGKESLGMNTEAFF
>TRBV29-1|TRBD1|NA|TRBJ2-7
TGCAGCGTATCGACAGGGGGCAAGGTAGAGCAGTACTTC
CSVSTGGKVEQYF
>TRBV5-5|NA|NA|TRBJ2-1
TGTGCCAGCAGCTTTGACTACAATGAGCAGTTCTTC
CASSFDYNEQFF
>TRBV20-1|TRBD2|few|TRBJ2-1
TGCAGTGATCGACGGGAGCGGGGGGGCCTCAATGAGCAGTTCTTC
CSDRRERGGLNEQFF
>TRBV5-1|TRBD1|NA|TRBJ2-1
TGCGCCAGCAGCTCCCGGACCAGACAGGGAACCTACAATGAGCAGTTCTTC
CASSSRTRQGTYNEQFF
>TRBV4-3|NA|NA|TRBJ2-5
TGCGCCAGCAGCCAAGATTTGGGGATCTACGAGACCCAGTACTTC
CASSQDLGIYETQYF
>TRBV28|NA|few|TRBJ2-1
TGTGCCAGCTGTGAGTACAATGAGCAGTTCTTC
CASCEYNEQFF
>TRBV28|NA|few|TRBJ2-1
TGTGCCAGCAGTTTAACAGGGACGGGGAGATCCTACAATGAGCAGTTCTTC
CASSLTGTGRSYNEQFF
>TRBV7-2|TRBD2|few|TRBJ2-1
TGTGCCAGCAGCCAACGAGCAGCGGGAAAGGTGGGTGAGCAGTTCTTC
CASSQRAAGKVGEQFF
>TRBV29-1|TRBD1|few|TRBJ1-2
TGCAGCGTTGAAGGACAGGGTAGTTATGGCTACACCTTC
CSVEGQGSYGYTF
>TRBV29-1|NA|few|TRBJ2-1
TGCAGCGCCCCGACGTGGGGCAATGAGCAGTTCTTC
CSAPTWGNEQFF
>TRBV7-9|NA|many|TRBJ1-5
TGTGCCAGCAGCAAGGGTGTCAATCAGCCCCAGCATTTT
CASSKGVNQPQHF
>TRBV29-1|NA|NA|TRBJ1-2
TGCAGCGTTGAACATGCGGGGAACTATGGCTACACCTTC
CSVEHAGNYGYTF
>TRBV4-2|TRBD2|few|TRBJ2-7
TGTGCCAGCAGCCAAGGTCCTAGCGGGAGTTCCGAGCGGTACTTC
CASSQGPSGSSERYF